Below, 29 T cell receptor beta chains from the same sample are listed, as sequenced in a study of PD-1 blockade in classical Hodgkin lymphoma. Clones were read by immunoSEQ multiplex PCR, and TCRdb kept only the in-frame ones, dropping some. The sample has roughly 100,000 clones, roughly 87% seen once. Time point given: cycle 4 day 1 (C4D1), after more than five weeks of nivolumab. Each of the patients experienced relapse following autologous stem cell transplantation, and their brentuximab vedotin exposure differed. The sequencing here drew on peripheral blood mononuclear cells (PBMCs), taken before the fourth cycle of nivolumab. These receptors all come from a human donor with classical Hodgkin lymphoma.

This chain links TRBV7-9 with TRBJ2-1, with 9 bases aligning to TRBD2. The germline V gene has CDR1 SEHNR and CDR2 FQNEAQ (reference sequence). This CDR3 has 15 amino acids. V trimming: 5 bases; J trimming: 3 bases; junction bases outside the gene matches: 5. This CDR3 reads CASSPASGIYNEQFF. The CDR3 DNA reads TGTGCCAGCAGCCCCGCTAGCGGGATCTACAATGAGCAGTTCTTC. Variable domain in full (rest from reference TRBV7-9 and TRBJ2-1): DTGVSQNPRHKITKRGQNVTFRCDPISEHNRLYWYRQTLGQGPEFLTYFQNEAQLEKSRLLSDRFSAERPKGSFSTLEIQRTEQGDSAMYLCASSPASGIYNEQFFGPGTRLTVL.

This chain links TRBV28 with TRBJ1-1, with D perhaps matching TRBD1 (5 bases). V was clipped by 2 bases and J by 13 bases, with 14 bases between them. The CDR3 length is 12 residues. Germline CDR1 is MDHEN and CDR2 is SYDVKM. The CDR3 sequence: CASSLRDPPSFF. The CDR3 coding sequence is TGTGCCAGCAGTTTACGGGACCCCCCTAGTTTCTTT.

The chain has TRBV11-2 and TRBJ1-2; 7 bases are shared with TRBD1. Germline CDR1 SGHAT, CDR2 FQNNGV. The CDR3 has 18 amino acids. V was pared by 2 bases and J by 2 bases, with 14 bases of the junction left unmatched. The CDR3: CASSLRSRDRGTNYGYTF. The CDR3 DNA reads TGTGCCAGCAGCTTAAGGTCCCGGGACAGAGGAACAAACTATGGCTACACCTTC. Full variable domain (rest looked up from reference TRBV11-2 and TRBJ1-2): EAGVAQSPRYKIIEKRQSVAFWCNPISGHATLYWYQQILGQGPKLLIQFQNNGVVDDSQLPKDRFSAERLKGVDSTLKIQPAKLEDSAVYLCASSLRSRDRGTNYGYTFGSGTRLTVV.

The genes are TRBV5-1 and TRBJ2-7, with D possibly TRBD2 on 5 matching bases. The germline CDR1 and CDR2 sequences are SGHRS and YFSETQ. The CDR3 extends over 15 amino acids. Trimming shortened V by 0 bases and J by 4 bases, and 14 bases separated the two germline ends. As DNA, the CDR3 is TGCGCCAGCAGCTTGGCCGCGGCGGGCGGGTACGAGCAGTACTTC. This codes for CASSLAAAGGYEQYF.

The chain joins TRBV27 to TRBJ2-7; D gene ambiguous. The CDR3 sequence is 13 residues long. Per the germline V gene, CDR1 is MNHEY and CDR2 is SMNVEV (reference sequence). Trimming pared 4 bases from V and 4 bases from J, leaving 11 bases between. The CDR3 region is CASSSAGFYEQYF. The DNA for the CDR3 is TGTGCCAGCAGTTCCGCAGGCTTTTACGAGCAGTACTTC.

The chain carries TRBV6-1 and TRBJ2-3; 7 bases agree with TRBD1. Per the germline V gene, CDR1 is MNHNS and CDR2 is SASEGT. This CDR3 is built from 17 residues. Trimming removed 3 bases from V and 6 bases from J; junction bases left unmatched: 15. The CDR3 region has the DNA TGTGCCAGCAGTGATAGGACAGGATCCCTAGGGGAGGATACGCAGTATTTT. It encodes CASSDRTGSLGEDTQYF.

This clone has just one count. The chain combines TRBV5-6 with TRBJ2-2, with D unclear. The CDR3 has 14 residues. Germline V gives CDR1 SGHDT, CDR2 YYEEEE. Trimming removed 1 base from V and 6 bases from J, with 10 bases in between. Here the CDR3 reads CASSLFVAAGELFF. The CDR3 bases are TGTGCCAGCAGCTTGTTTGTTGCGGCCGGGGAGCTGTTTTTT.

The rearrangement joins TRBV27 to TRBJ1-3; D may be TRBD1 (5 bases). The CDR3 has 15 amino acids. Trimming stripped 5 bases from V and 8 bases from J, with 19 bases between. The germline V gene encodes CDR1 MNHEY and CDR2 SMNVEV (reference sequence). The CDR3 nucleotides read TGTGCCAGCAGTCCTACGGGGCCTCGGGGGGACACCATATATTTT. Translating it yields CASSPTGPRGDTIYF.

The CDR3 sequence: CASSFPGGDYDFYGYTF. The CDR3 nucleotides are TGTGCCAGCAGCTTCCCTGGGGGCGATTACGACTTCTATGGCTACACCTTC. The chain links TRBV5-4 to TRBJ1-2; tentatively, D is TRBD1 (6 bases). V was clipped by 2 bases and J by 4 bases, with 21 bases between them. Germline V gives CDR1 SGHNT, CDR2 YYREEE (reference sequence). The CDR3 contains 17 residues. The entire variable domain, with the rest obtained from reference TRBV5-4 and TRBJ1-2, is as follows: ETGVTQSPTHLIKTRGQQVTLRCSSQSGHNTVSWYQQALGQGPQFIFQYYREEENGRGNFPPRFSGLQFPNYSSELNVNALELDDSALYLCASSFPGGDYDFYGYTFGSGTRLTVV.

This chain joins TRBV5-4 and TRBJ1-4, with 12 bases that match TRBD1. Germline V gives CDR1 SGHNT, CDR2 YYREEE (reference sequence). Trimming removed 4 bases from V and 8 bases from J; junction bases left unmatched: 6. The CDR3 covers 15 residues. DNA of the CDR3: TGTGCCAGCAGCGGGACAGGGGGCGCGGGGGAAAAACTGTTTTTT. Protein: CASSGTGGAGEKLFF.

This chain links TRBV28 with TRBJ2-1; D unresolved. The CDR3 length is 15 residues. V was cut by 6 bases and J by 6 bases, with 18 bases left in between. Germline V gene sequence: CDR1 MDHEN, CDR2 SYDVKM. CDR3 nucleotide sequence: TGTGCCAGCAGAACCAGGTCCTTGAGGAGCAATGAGCAGTTCTTC. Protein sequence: CASRTRSLRSNEQFF. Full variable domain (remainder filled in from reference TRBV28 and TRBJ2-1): DVKVTQSSRYLVKRTGEKVFLECVQDMDHENMFWYRQDPGLGLRLIYFSYDVKMKEKGDIPEGYSVSREKKERFSLILESASTNQTSMYLCASRTRSLRSNEQFFGPGTRLTVL.

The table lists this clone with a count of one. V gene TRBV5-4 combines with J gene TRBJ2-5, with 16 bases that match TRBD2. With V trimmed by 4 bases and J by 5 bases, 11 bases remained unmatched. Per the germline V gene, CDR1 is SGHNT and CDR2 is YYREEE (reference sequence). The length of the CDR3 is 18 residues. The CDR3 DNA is TGTGCCAGCAGCACGGGACTAGCGGGAGGGCCGGTGCAGGAGACCCAGTACTTC. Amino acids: CASSTGLAGGPVQETQYF. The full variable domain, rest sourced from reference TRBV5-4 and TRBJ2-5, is ETGVTQSPTHLIKTRGQQVTLRCSSQSGHNTVSWYQQALGQGPQFIFQYYREEENGRGNFPPRFSGLQFPNYSSELNVNALELDDSALYLCASSTGLAGGPVQETQYFGPGTRLLVL.

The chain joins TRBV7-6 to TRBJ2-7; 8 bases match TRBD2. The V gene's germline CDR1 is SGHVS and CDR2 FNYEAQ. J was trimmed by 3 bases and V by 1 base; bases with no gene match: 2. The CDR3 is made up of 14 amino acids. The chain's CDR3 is CASSLESGSYEQYF. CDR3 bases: TGTGCCAGCAGCTTAGAGAGCGGGAGCTACGAGCAGTACTTC.

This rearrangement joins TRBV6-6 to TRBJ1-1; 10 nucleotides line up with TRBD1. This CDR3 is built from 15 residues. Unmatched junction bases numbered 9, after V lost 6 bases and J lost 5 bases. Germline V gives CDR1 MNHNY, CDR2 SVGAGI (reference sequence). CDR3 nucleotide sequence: TGTGCCAGCAGGCCCAGACAGGGGGCGAGGACTGAAGCTTTCTTT. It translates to CASRPRQGARTEAFF.

CDR3 DNA: TGTGCCAGTAGCGCCGGGACAGGAGCCTACGAGCAGTACTTC. Translation gives CASSAGTGAYEQYF. This chain joins TRBV19 and TRBJ2-7; the match to TRBD1 covers 8 bases. CDR1 is LNHDA, CDR2 SQIVND, per germline (reference sequence). The V segment lost 6 bases and the J segment 2 bases; nucleotides outside the gene matches: 6. The CDR3 runs 14 residues.

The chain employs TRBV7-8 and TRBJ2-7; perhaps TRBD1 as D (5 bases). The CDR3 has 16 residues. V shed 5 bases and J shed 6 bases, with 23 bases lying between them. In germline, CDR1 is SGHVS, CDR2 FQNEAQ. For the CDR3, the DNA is TGTGCCAGCAGCGGAGTCCCAAGGCAGGGTGGGCTCGAGCAGTACTTC. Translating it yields CASSGVPRQGGLEQYF.

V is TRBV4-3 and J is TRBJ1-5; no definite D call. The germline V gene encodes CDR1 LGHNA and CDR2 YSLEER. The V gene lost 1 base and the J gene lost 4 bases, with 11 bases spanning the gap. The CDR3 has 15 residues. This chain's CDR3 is CASSQGILTNQPQHF. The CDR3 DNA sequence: TGCGCCAGCAGCCAAGGCATCCTCACGAATCAGCCCCAGCATTTT.

CDR3 residues: CASIPSPSEIRYNEQFF. CDR3 coding DNA: TGTGCCAGCATCCCCTCCCCTAGCGAAATACGCTACAATGAGCAGTTCTTC. The genes are TRBV28 and TRBJ2-1; a weak D match, TRBD2 (6 bases). The germline V gene encodes CDR1 MDHEN and CDR2 SYDVKM. The CDR3 extends over 17 amino acids. V shed 7 bases and J shed 3 bases, with 22 bases lying between them.

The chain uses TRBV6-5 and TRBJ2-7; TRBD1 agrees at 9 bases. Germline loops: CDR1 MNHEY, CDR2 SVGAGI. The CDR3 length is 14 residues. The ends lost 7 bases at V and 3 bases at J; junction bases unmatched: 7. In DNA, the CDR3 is TGTGCCAGCACCCGGACAGGGGAATTCTACGAGCAGTACTTC. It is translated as CASTRTGEFYEQYF.

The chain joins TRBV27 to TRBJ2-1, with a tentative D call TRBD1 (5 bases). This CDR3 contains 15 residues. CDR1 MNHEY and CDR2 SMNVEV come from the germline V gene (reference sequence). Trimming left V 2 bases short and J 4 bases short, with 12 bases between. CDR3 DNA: TGTGCCAGCAGTTTAACAGGCCCCCTTTACAATGAGCAGTTCTTC. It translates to CASSLTGPLYNEQFF.

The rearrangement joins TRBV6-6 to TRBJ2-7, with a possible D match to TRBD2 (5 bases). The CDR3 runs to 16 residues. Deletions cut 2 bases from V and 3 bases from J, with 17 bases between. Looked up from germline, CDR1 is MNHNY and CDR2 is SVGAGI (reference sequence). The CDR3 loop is CASSYGRVGFGYEQYF. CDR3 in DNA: TGTGCCAGCAGTTACGGGAGAGTGGGATTTGGCTACGAGCAGTACTTC.

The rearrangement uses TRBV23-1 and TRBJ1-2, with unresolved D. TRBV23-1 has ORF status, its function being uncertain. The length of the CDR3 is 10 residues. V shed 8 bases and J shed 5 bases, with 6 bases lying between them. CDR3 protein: CASQTYGYTF. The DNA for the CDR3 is TGCGCCAGCCAAACTTATGGCTACACCTTC.

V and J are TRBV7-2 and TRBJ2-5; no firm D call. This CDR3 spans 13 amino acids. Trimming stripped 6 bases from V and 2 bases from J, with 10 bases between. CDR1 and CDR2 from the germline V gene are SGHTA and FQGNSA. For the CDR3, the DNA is TGTGCCAGCAGACTTACGGTACAAGAGACCCAGTACTTC. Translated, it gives CASRLTVQETQYF.

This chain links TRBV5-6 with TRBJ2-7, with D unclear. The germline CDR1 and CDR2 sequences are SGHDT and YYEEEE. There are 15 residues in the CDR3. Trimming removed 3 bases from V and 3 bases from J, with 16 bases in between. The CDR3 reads CASSSRRPGGYEQYF. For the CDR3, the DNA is TGTGCCAGCAGCTCGCGGCGCCCGGGTGGCTACGAGCAGTACTTC.

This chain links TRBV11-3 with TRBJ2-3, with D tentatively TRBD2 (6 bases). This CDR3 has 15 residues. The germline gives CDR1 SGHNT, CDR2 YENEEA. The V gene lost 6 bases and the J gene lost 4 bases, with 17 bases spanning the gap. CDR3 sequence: CASSYSGTAADTQYF. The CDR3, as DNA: TGTGCCAGCAGTTATAGCGGTACTGCTGCAGATACGCAGTATTTT.

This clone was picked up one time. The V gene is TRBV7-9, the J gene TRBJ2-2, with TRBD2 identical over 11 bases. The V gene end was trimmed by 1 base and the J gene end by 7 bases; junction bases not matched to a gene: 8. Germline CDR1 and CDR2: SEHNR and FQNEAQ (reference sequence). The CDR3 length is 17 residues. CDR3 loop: CASSLGLAGSGVGELFF. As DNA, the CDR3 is TGTGCCAGCAGCTTAGGACTAGCGGGGTCAGGAGTCGGGGAGCTGTTTTTT.

As DNA, the CDR3 is TGTGCCAGCTCCCCCTCCGGGGCTGGAGGGTACACCGGGGAGCTGTTTTTT. It codes for CASSPSGAGGYTGELFF. V and J are TRBV18 and TRBJ2-2; weak D call: TRBD2 (6 bases). Trimming took 6 bases from V and 3 from J, leaving 20 bases between them. Germline CDR1 is KGHSH and CDR2 is LQKENI. The CDR3 is made up of 17 amino acids. Supplemented by reference TRBV18 and TRBJ2-2, the full variable domain reads NAGVMQNPRHLVRRRGQEARLRCSPMKGHSHVYWYRQLPEEGLKFMVYLQKENIIDESGMPKERFSAEFPKEGPSILRIQQVVRGDSAAYFCASSPSGAGGYTGELFFGEGSRLTVL.

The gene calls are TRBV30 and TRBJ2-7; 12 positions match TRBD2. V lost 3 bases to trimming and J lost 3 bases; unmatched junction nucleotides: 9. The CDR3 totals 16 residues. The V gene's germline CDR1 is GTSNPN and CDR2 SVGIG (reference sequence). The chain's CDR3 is CAWRWPSGREIYEQYF. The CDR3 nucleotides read TGTGCCTGGAGGTGGCCTAGCGGGAGGGAGATCTACGAGCAGTACTTC.

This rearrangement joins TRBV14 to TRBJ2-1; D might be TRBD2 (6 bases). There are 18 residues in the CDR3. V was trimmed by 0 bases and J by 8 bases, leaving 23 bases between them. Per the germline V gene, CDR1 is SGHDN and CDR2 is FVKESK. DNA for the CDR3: TGTGCCAGCAGCCAAGACCTTTACTCGGGAGATGGAGGCGATGAGCAGTTCTTC. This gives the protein CASSQDLYSGDGGDEQFF. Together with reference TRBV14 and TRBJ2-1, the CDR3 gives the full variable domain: EAGVTQFPSHSVIEKGQTVTLRCDPISGHDNLYWYRRVMGKEIKFLLHFVKESKQDESGMPNNRFLAERTGGTYSTLKVQPAELEDSGVYFCASSQDLYSGDGGDEQFFGPGTRLTVL.